This TCR beta chain was observed in a study of CD8 T cells in Susac syndrome. Points on this clonotype: What it binds is unknown.

With random hexamers, about 0.45 to 1 ug RNA was reverse transcribed. TCRdb re-called the immunoSEQ multiplex PCR reads through MiXCR, storing one row per CDR3 protein. Of about 80,000 distinct CDR3 sequences in the sample, roughly 95% were seen once. J was trimmed by 1 base and V by 8 bases; bases with no gene match: 6. The CDR3 loop spans 14 amino acids. CDR1 and CDR2 (germline): MNHEY, SVGAGI. Study-wide points: The study acknowledged a relatively small number of individuals in its TCR sequencing and HLA analysis. A few Susac-specific public clones appeared in CD8+ TEMRA repertoires, and some 15 in total CD8+ repertoires.

Sequencing input: CD8+ T cells from PBMCs. The TCR sequence derives from a human donor with Susac syndrome. The chain employs TRBV6-5 and TRBJ2-7, with TRBD2 identical over 9 bases. The CDR3 reads CASFSTSGSYEQYF. The CDR3 DNA is TGTGCCAGCTTCAGTACTAGCGGGTCCTACGAGCAGTACTTC.